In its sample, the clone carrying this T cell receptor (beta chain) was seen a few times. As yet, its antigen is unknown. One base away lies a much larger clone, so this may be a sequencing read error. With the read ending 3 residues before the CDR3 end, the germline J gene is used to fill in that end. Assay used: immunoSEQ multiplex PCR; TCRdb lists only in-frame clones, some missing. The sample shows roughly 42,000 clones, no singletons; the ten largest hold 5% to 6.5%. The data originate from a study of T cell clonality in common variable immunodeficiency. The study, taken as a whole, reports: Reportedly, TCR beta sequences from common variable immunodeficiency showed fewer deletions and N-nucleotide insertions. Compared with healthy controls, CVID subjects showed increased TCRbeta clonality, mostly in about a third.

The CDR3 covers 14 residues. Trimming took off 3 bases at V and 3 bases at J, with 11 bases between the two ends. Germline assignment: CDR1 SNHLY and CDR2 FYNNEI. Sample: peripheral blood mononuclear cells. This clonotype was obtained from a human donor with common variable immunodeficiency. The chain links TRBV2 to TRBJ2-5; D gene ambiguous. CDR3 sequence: CASSDSNAKETQYF. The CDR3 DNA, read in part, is TGTGCCAGCAGTGATTCTAACGCTAAAGAGACC. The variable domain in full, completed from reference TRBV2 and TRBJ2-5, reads EPEVTQTPSHQVTQMGQEVILRCVPISNHLYFYWYRQILGQKVEFLVSFYNNEISEKSEIFDDQFSVERPDGSNFTLKIRSTKLEDSAMYFCASSDSNAKETQYFGPGTRLLVL.